Given below is one TCR beta chain in context. Its specificity is unknown. The CDR3 has 12 residues. Trimming removed 3 bases at V and 6 bases at J, with 6 bases between. Germline CDR1 MGHRA, CDR2 YSYEKL. The data were obtained in a study of shared clonotypes between healthy human individuals. Overall study findings and caveats: The represented genetic and exposure-history diversity was limited by the small number of donors.

Data came from immunoSEQ multiplex PCR; TCRdb stores just in-frame clones and leaves some out. This table holds about 1 million clones, about four fifths found once. The sequenced material came from memory CD4+ T cells from PBMCs. Regarding subset: CD45RA-negative fraction. V and J are TRBV4-1 and TRBJ2-1, with unresolved D. The clonotype comes from a man younger than 35 in good health. Some clones in this sample may be carry-over from other donors' samples. The CDR3 DNA sequence: TGCGCCAGCAGCCAGGTTAGCAATGAGCAGTTCTTC. This gives the protein CASSQVSNEQFF.